These 19 T cell receptor beta chains were sequenced from one sample in a study of shared clonotypes between healthy human individuals. Sequencing was performed with immunoSEQ multiplex PCR; in TCRdb, only in-frame clones are kept and a portion is missing. Here the sample spans under 350,000 clones, 87% being singletons. Sequenced input: memory CD8+ T cells sorted from blood. Subset denoted: CD45RO+ cells pooled with CCR7-negative TemRA cells. These receptors came from a man aged 18 to 29 in good health.

The V and J genes are TRBV28 and TRBJ2-5; weak D call: TRBD1 (7 bases). Trimming took 5 bases from V and 5 from J, leaving 12 bases between them. CDR3 size: 13 residues. Germline values: CDR1 MDHEN, CDR2 SYDVKM. The CDR3 reads CASSDREEETQYF. CDR3 nucleotides: TGTGCCAGCAGTGACAGGGAGGAGGAGACCCAGTACTTC.

This clone was counted many times. The chain combines TRBV7-6 with TRBJ1-1, with TRBD1 as a possible D gene (5 bases). This CDR3 has 16 amino acids. Germline assignment: CDR1 SGHVS and CDR2 FNYEAQ. Trimming removed 5 bases from V and 0 bases from J, with 16 bases in between. The DNA of the CDR3 is TGTGCCAGCAGCACCGAAGGGGCAGGATTGAACACTGAAGCTTTCTTT. This codes for CASSTEGAGLNTEAFF.

The rearrangement joins TRBV7-6 to TRBJ2-7, with TRBD2 identical over 7 bases. In germline, CDR1 is SGHVS, CDR2 FNYEAQ. The CDR3 has 15 residues. Germline trimming cut 5 bases from V and 3 bases from J; bases unmatched to any gene: 10. The CDR3 bases are TGTGCCAGCAGCCCCGGGGAGGGGCACAACTACGAGCAGTACTTC. This translates into CASSPGEGHNYEQYF.

This chain connects TRBV27 to TRBJ2-3; tentative D call: TRBD2 (5 bases). The CDR3 has 16 amino acids. The germline CDR1 and CDR2 sequences are MNHEY and SMNVEV (reference sequence). V shed 6 bases and J shed 3 bases, with 19 bases lying between them. CDR3 in amino acids: CASRTDVGARTDTQYF. CDR3 bases: TGTGCCAGCAGGACTGATGTGGGAGCGAGGACAGATACGCAGTATTTT.

The chain couples TRBV9 to TRBJ2-3; D uncertain. The germline gives CDR1 SGDLS, CDR2 YYNGEE. This CDR3 has 17 amino acids. Trimming pared 0 bases from V and 6 bases from J, leaving 20 bases between. CDR3 in DNA: TGTGCCAGCAGCGTAGCTAGAAGGGCAGAATCTCTGGATACGCAGTATTTT. Its protein is CASSVARRAESLDTQYF.

In this sample, this clone turned up many times. The gene calls are TRBV7-6 and TRBJ2-5; TRBD2 agrees at 7 bases. The CDR3 has 14 amino acids. After removal of 5 bases from V and 5 bases from J, the junction contained 8 bases not matched to a gene. Germline assignment: CDR1 SGHVS and CDR2 FNYEAQ. The CDR3 nucleotides read TGTGCCAGCAGCCCGTTGACTAGCCCGGAGACCCAGTACTTC. This sequence encodes CASSPLTSPETQYF.

This clone came up once. The chain joins TRBV5-1 to TRBJ2-1; tentatively, D is TRBD1 or TRBD2 (5 bases each). Germline V gives CDR1 SGHRS, CDR2 YFSETQ. This CDR3 spans 14 amino acids. V was clipped by 0 bases and J by 10 bases, with 14 bases between them. CDR3 bases: TGCGCCAGCAGCTTGGTGGGGGATACAATCGAGCAGTTCTTC. It encodes CASSLVGDTIEQFF.

The chain employs TRBV5-4 and TRBJ1-4, with D unresolved. Per germline, CDR1 SGHNT and CDR2 YYREEE (reference sequence). The germline V and J ends were trimmed by 1 base and 5 bases, with 9 bases remaining between them. This CDR3 is built from 14 residues. DNA of the CDR3: TGTGCCAGCAGCTTGAAGGGAGGGAATGAAAAACTGTTTTTT. This sequence encodes CASSLKGGNEKLFF. The complete variable domain, with remaining parts taken from reference TRBV5-4 and TRBJ1-4, reads ETGVTQSPTHLIKTRGQQVTLRCSSQSGHNTVSWYQQALGQGPQFIFQYYREEENGRGNFPPRFSGLQFPNYSSELNVNALELDDSALYLCASSLKGGNEKLFFGSGTQLSVL.

The chain couples TRBV27 to TRBJ2-6; possibly TRBD2 for D (6 bases). The germline V gene encodes CDR1 MNHEY and CDR2 SMNVEV (reference sequence). The CDR3 totals 17 residues. With 4 bases removed from V and 0 bases from J, the gap between germline ends came to 13 bases. CDR3 nucleotide sequence: TGTGCCAGCAGTTCCCTGGGGAGGATCTCTGGGGCCAACGTCCTGACTTTC. It codes for CASSSLGRISGANVLTF.

This clone was seen only a few times. Other DNA sequences in this sample translate to the same CDR3. This sequence joins TRBV9 and TRBJ1-1; D is perhaps TRBD1 (6 bases). Trimming shortened V by 4 bases and J by 4 bases, and 11 bases separated the two germline ends. The CDR3 has 13 amino acids. Per the germline V gene, CDR1 is SGDLS and CDR2 is YYNGEE. Here the CDR3 reads CASSWGLGTEAFF. In DNA, the CDR3 is TGTGCCAGCAGCTGGGGGCTAGGCACTGAAGCTTTCTTT.

V gene TRBV25-1 combines with J gene TRBJ1-1, with no clear D. CDR1 is MGHDK, CDR2 SYGVNS, per germline. This CDR3 region has 12 residues. V lost 4 bases to trimming and J lost 4 bases, with 7 bases between them. CDR3 sequence: CASSVGPTEAFF. The CDR3 DNA reads TGTGCCAGCAGTGTCGGGCCCACTGAAGCTTTCTTT.

CDR3 sequence: CASSFGTGQRNEQFF. The DNA for the CDR3 is TGCGCCAGCAGTTTTGGGACAGGGCAGCGGAATGAGCAGTTCTTC. The V gene is TRBV4-3, the J gene TRBJ2-1; 9 bases are a match to TRBD1. The CDR3 covers 15 residues. CDR1 is LGHNA and CDR2 is YSLEER in the germline V gene. Losses at the gene ends were 6 bases for V and 7 bases for J; bases not matched to a gene: 10.

This rearrangement joins TRBV4-2 to TRBJ2-7; the match to TRBD1 covers 9 bases. V trimming: 4 bases; J trimming: 3 bases; junction bases outside the gene matches: 4. CDR1 LGHNA and CDR2 YNFKEQ come from the germline V gene. This CDR3 is 14 amino acids long. Here the CDR3 reads CASSPKDRGYEQYF. In nucleotides, the CDR3 is TGTGCCAGCAGCCCTAAGGACAGGGGCTACGAGCAGTACTTC.

V gene TRBV6-6 combines with J gene TRBJ2-5; D call uncertain. CDR3 length equals 12 residues. Looked up from germline, CDR1 is MNHNY and CDR2 is SVGAGI (reference sequence). V dropped 2 bases and J dropped 7 bases, with 8 bases sitting between them. The CDR3 here is CASSYILGTQYF. DNA for the CDR3: TGTGCCAGCAGTTACATCTTGGGGACCCAGTACTTC.

This chain joins TRBV7-8 and TRBJ1-5; the D gene is possibly TRBD1 (6 bases). The germline V gene encodes CDR1 SGHVS and CDR2 FQNEAQ. V was pared by 3 bases and J by 4 bases, with 13 bases between. This CDR3 has 15 amino acids. The CDR3 region is CASSLRQGTNQPQHF. CDR3 bases: TGTGCCAGCAGCTTGCGGCAGGGGACAAATCAGCCCCAGCATTTT.

The J gene is TRBJ2-1, the V gene TRBV29-1; 16 nucleotides align to TRBD2. Per the germline V gene, CDR1 is SQVTM and CDR2 is ANQGSEA. The CDR3 has 14 amino acids. V shed 5 bases and J 9 bases; nucleotides not matched to a gene: 4. CDR3 in amino acids: CSVSGTSGGAEQFF. CDR3 sequence (DNA): TGCAGCGTTTCCGGGACTAGCGGGGGGGCTGAGCAGTTCTTC.

This chain links TRBV28 with TRBJ2-7, with TRBD1 as a possible D gene (6 bases). Germline V gene data show CDR1 as MDHEN and CDR2 as SYDVKM. V dropped 2 bases and J dropped 3 bases, with 11 bases sitting between them. The CDR3 runs to 14 residues. The CDR3 is CASSLSPDSYEQYF. DNA for the CDR3: TGTGCCAGCAGTTTAAGTCCGGACAGCTACGAGCAGTACTTC.

This chain connects TRBV19 to TRBJ2-7; D call uncertain. Per germline, CDR1 LNHDA and CDR2 SQIVND (reference sequence). CDR3 length: 11 amino acids. V gave up 5 bases and J gave up 5 bases, with 7 bases separating them. The CDR3 bases are TGTGCCAGTAGTTATGCCCACGAGCAGTACTTC. Translation gives CASSYAHEQYF.

This clone was observed a handful of times. V usage is TRBV4-1 and J usage is TRBJ2-5, with TRBD1 matching 11 bases. This CDR3 has 15 residues. V shed 4 bases and J 5 bases; nucleotides not matched to a gene: 6. CDR1 and CDR2 from the germline V gene are MGHRA and YSYEKL. The CDR3 reads CASSPDRGRGETQYF. The CDR3 nucleotides read TGCGCCAGCAGCCCGGACAGGGGGCGCGGGGAGACCCAGTACTTC.